What follows describes a single T cell receptor (beta chain). The sample originates from a study of blood T cell repertoires in COVID-19. The table came from immunoSEQ multiplex PCR; TCRdb's copy has only in-frame clones and leaves some out. Of 150,000 to 200,000 clones listed, 70% to 90% are singletons. Sequencing input: peripheral blood. This clonotype was sampled from a man younger than 30 who had recovered from COVID-19.

The CDR3 loop reads CASSESTSGLYNEQFF. Here the CDR3 DNA reads TGCGCCAGCAGTGAATCGACTAGCGGGTTATACAATGAGCAGTTCTTC. J is TRBJ2-1 and V is TRBV10-1; 10 nucleotides line up with TRBD2. The CDR3 has 16 amino acids. Trimming at V came to 3 bases and at J to 4 bases, leaving 6 bases not matched to a gene. The germline V gene encodes CDR1 WNHNN and CDR2 SYGVQD (reference sequence).